The 29 T cell receptor beta chains listed next were all sequenced from one sample in a study of cytomegalovirus exposure and HLA in healthy donors (dated by TCRdb to between 2016 and 2019). Receptors were amplified or captured by the immunoSEQ multiplex PCR assay. Sourced from immuneACCESS, this table was stored by TCRdb with only in-frame sequences that have V and J called. A share of the clones is absent; for the studies checked, an unresolved V gene accounts for under half, and the remainder has no known explanation. The sample profile shows about 70,000 clones; roughly 92% of them were found once. Roughly 5.2% of the sample is held by the ten biggest clonotypes. Sample: PBMCs. The receptors were gathered from a man younger than 35 in good health and CMV-seropositive.

This clone was picked up a small number of times. V gene TRBV6-5 combines with J gene TRBJ2-7; TRBD2 is a possible D gene (6 bases). Germline CDR1 reads MNHEY; CDR2 reads SVGAGI. Deletions cut 2 bases from V and 2 bases from J, with 10 bases between. The CDR3 sequence is 14 residues long. CDR3 sequence reads: CASSYGGKAYEQYF. As DNA, the CDR3 is TGTGCCAGCAGTTACGGCGGGAAAGCCTACGAGCAGTACTTC.

This clone appeared a few times. The V and J genes are TRBV7-3 and TRBJ2-7; 9 positions match TRBD1. There are 17 residues in the CDR3. Per germline, CDR1 SGHTA and CDR2 FQGTGA. V lost 1 base and J lost 5; bases outside the gene matches: 12. The CDR3 DNA follows: TGTGCCAGCAGCTTAAAACCCCCAGGGACAGGGCACCACGAGCAGTACTTC. This codes for CASSLKPPGTGHHEQYF.

This clone was seen just once. This rearrangement joins TRBV30 to TRBJ2-5; D not resolved. CDR1 is GTSNPN, CDR2 SVGIG, per germline (reference sequence). The V gene lost 5 bases and the J gene lost 2 bases, with 12 bases spanning the gap. This CDR3 spans 13 amino acids. Here the CDR3 reads CAWENSFQETQYF. DNA of the CDR3: TGTGCCTGGGAAAACAGTTTTCAAGAGACCCAGTACTTC.

V and J are TRBV28 and TRBJ1-4; D is perhaps TRBD1 (6 bases). From germline, CDR1 is MDHEN and CDR2 SYDVKM. CDR3 length: 14 amino acids. Trimming took off 10 bases at V and 8 bases at J, with 20 bases between the two ends. The CDR3 DNA follows: TGTGCCACTCAACCAGGGGCCGCCCGGGAAAAACTGTTTTTT. Translating it yields CATQPGAAREKLFF.

The chain carries TRBV7-9 and TRBJ1-5, with TRBD1 matching over 9 bases. Germline trimming cut 4 bases from V and 10 bases from J; bases unmatched to any gene: 14. Germline V gene sequence: CDR1 SEHNR, CDR2 FQNEAQ (reference sequence). This CDR3 is 16 amino acids long. The CDR3 loop is CASSSIKTLTGGPQHF. The CDR3 coding sequence is TGTGCCAGCAGCTCGATAAAGACCCTGACAGGGGGTCCCCAGCATTTT.

This clone was recorded once. The genes are TRBV18 and TRBJ2-2; tentatively, D is TRBD1 (5 bases). This CDR3 region has 14 residues. V gave up 7 bases and J gave up 5 bases, with 14 bases separating them. Per the germline V gene, CDR1 is KGHSH and CDR2 is LQKENI. The CDR3 DNA follows: TGTGCCAGCTTCCCCGGACATTCGACCGGGGAGCTGTTTTTT. Translated: CASFPGHSTGELFF.

The chain employs TRBV4-1 and TRBJ1-1, with D unclear. The V end lost 0 bases, the J end lost 0 bases, and 8 bases lay between the germline ends. The CDR3 sequence is 15 residues long. Per the germline V gene, CDR1 is MGHRA and CDR2 is YSYEKL. In DNA, the CDR3 is TGCGCCAGCAGCCAAGAACGAGGAGTGAACACTGAAGCTTTCTTT. Translating it yields CASSQERGVNTEAFF.

This clone was detected once. The chain is built from TRBV2 and TRBJ1-2; TRBD1 aligns across 8 bases. CDR3 length equals 15 residues. CDR1 is SNHLY, CDR2 FYNNEI, per germline. J lost 7 bases, V lost 6 bases, and 13 bases had no gene match. The CDR3 sequence is CASRRDRSWSGGYTF. For the CDR3, the DNA is TGTGCCAGCAGGAGGGACAGGTCCTGGTCGGGTGGCTACACCTTC.

With regard to this clone: The same CDR3 is also encoded by other DNA sequences in this sample. The chain carries TRBV6-5 and TRBJ2-7; 12 bases line up with TRBD1. CDR1 and CDR2 from the germline V gene are MNHEY and SVGAGI. This CDR3 is built from 15 residues. Trimming at V came to 2 bases and at J to 10 bases, leaving 9 bases not matched to a gene. Here the CDR3 DNA reads TGTGCCAGCAGTTACCGCCGGGACAGGGGGCCCGAACAGTACTTC. Its protein product is CASSYRRDRGPEQYF.

This clone has just a few counts. This sequence joins TRBV28 and TRBJ2-7; 11 bases align to TRBD1. V lost 8 bases, J lost 8 bases, and 2 bases stayed unmatched. This CDR3 is 11 amino acids long. The germline V gene has CDR1 MDHEN and CDR2 SYDVKM. CDR3 DNA sequence: TGTGCCAGCGGACAGGGGGCGAAGCAGTACTTC. Translation: CASGQGAKQYF.

This clone was recorded once. The rearrangement joins TRBV27 to TRBJ1-5; tentative D call: TRBD1 (5 bases). This CDR3 contains 15 residues. Germline values: CDR1 MNHEY, CDR2 SMNVEV (reference sequence). V lost 8 bases and J 3 bases, leaving 17 bases between the germline ends. The CDR3: CASGRGDLFNQPQHF. The CDR3 DNA reads TGTGCCAGCGGCCGGGGGGACCTTTTCAATCAGCCCCAGCATTTT.

This chain connects TRBV5-6 to TRBJ2-5; 10 positions match TRBD2. CDR3 length: 16 residues. CDR1 and CDR2 (germline): SGHDT, YYEEEE. V lost 5 bases and J lost 0; bases outside the gene matches: 7. This chain's CDR3 is CASRMQLAGNQETQYF. The CDR3 region has the DNA TGTGCCAGCAGGATGCAACTAGCGGGAAACCAAGAGACCCAGTACTTC.

This chain links TRBV7-8 with TRBJ2-3; D remains unclear. V lost 8 bases and J 1 base, leaving 13 bases between the germline ends. The CDR3 consists of 14 residues. CDR1 and CDR2 (germline): SGHVS, FQNEAQ. CDR3 in DNA: TGTGCCAGCCCTGGTCCCACTGGCACAGATACGCAGTATTTT. Protein: CASPGPTGTDTQYF.

The rearrangement joins TRBV6-1 to TRBJ2-3; a possible D gene is TRBD1 (5 bases). The germline gives CDR1 MNHNS, CDR2 SASEGT. The length of the CDR3 is 16 residues. The germline V and J ends were trimmed by 0 bases and 8 bases, with 18 bases remaining between them. The CDR3 nucleotides are TGTGCCAGCAGTGAAGCAGGGGTGGTAGGGTCAGGTACGCAGTATTTT. Its translation is CASSEAGVVGSGTQYF.

The chain has TRBV20-1 and TRBJ2-7; no definite D call. This CDR3 has 11 amino acids. The germline V gene has CDR1 DFQATT and CDR2 SNEGSKA (reference sequence). V was pared by 8 bases and J by 6 bases, with 14 bases between. For the CDR3, the DNA is TGCAGTTCTAAAGTTGCCGGCGAGCAGTACTTC. Its protein is CSSKVAGEQYF.

The V call is TRBV4-1, the J call TRBJ2-1, with a possible D match to TRBD1 (6 bases). Trimming cost V 2 bases and J 6 bases, with 11 bases left between them. The length of the CDR3 is 14 residues. The V gene's germline CDR1 is MGHRA and CDR2 YSYEKL. The DNA for the CDR3 is TGCGCCAGCAGCCAAAGCTCAGGGGTCAATGAGCAGTTCTTC. Amino acid sequence: CASSQSSGVNEQFF.

The gene calls are TRBV7-9 and TRBJ2-7; 10 bases align to TRBD2. CDR1 is SEHNR and CDR2 is FQNEAQ in the germline V gene (reference sequence). The trim removed 5 bases at V and 5 bases at J, leaving 12 bases unmatched. The CDR3 runs 16 residues. The CDR3 DNA reads as TGTGCCAGCAGCCCGTGGACTAGCGGAAACCGCGACGAGCAGTACTTC. It encodes CASSPWTSGNRDEQYF.

The CDR3 region has the DNA TGCAGTGCTAGGGCTCTGGAGACCCAGTACTTC. Translation: CSARALETQYF. J is TRBJ2-5 and V is TRBV20-1; D gene ambiguous. CDR3 size: 11 residues. Trimming pared 3 bases from V and 5 bases from J, leaving 7 bases between. The V gene's germline CDR1 is DFQATT and CDR2 SNEGSKA (reference sequence).

The chain employs TRBV5-6 and TRBJ1-3; tentative D call: TRBD1 (5 bases). Trimming took off 3 bases at V and 2 bases at J, with 18 bases between the two ends. The CDR3 contains 17 residues. CDR1 SGHDT and CDR2 YYEEEE come from the germline V gene. For the CDR3, the DNA is TGTGCCAGCAGCTCGTTACGGGGGGGTTCGGCTGGAAACACCATATATTTT. It codes for CASSSLRGGSAGNTIYF.

The count of this clone is one. The rearrangement links TRBV23-1 to TRBJ2-2; 10 positions match TRBD1. TRBV23-1 is noted as an ORF with a role that remains uncertain. The CDR3 sequence is 21 residues long. Germline trimming cut 7 bases from V and 3 bases from J; bases unmatched to any gene: 23. The CDR3 loop is CASKPGTGEEGTGGHTGELFF. CDR3 sequence (DNA): TGCGCCAGCAAGCCCGGGACAGGGGAAGAAGGGACCGGCGGACACACCGGGGAGCTGTTTTTT.

V gene TRBV19 combines with J gene TRBJ2-7; 7 bases match TRBD1. The V and J ends lost 3 bases and 5 bases, in that order; junction bases with no gene match: 7. The V gene's germline CDR1 is LNHDA and CDR2 SQIVND (reference sequence). The CDR3 extends over 14 amino acids. In DNA, the CDR3 is TGTGCCAGTAGTATCGACAGGGCGGTCGACGAGCAGTACTTC. Amino acids: CASSIDRAVDEQYF.

This sequence joins TRBV29-1 and TRBJ2-1, with D perhaps TRBD2 (6 bases). V lost 0 bases, J lost 2 bases, and 11 bases lay in between. CDR3 length: 15 residues. CDR1 and CDR2 (germline): SQVTM, ANQGSEA. The CDR3 reads CSVEDRGMAYNEQFF. As DNA, the CDR3 is TGCAGCGTTGAAGACCGGGGGATGGCCTACAATGAGCAGTTCTTC.

This clone is a singleton in its sample. The chain combines TRBV29-1 with TRBJ1-4; D is undetermined. Trimming pared 7 bases from V and 8 bases from J, leaving 11 bases between. Germline-derived CDR1 and CDR2 are SQVTM and ANQGSEA. The CDR3 is made up of 11 amino acids. The CDR3 loop reads CSGIRGEKLFF. The CDR3 bases are TGCAGCGGGATACGAGGAGAAAAACTGTTTTTT.

V gene TRBV30 combines with J gene TRBJ2-3; a possible D gene is TRBD2 (5 bases). The CDR3 runs to 13 residues. CDR1 and CDR2 from the germline V gene are GTSNPN and SVGIG (reference sequence). Trimming removed 8 bases from V and 7 bases from J, with 19 bases in between. In DNA form, the CDR3 reads TGTGCCCTAACTAGGGAGCGGCCGAATACGCAGTATTTT. Protein: CALTRERPNTQYF.

This clone was recorded only once. The chain combines TRBV19 with TRBJ1-5; D remains unclear. This CDR3 comprises 13 residues. From germline, CDR1 is LNHDA and CDR2 SQIVND (reference sequence). Trimming removed 2 bases from V and 7 bases from J, with 9 bases in between. The CDR3 DNA sequence: TGTGCCAGTAGTATACTGGTGAGCCAGCCCCAGCATTTT. Translation gives CASSILVSQPQHF.

In this sample, this clone turned up a few times. V is TRBV15 and J is TRBJ1-5, with 10 bases fitting TRBD1. CDR3 length: 14 amino acids. Germline loops: CDR1 LNHNV, CDR2 YYDKDF (reference sequence). Trimming removed 4 bases from V and 9 bases from J; junction bases left unmatched: 6. The chain's CDR3 is CATSIDRGLLPQHF. Here the CDR3 DNA reads TGTGCCACCAGCATTGACAGGGGGCTGCTGCCCCAGCATTTT.

The rearrangement joins TRBV5-1 to TRBJ2-7; the match to TRBD2 covers 14 bases. The CDR3 loop spans 17 amino acids. Trimming removed 0 bases from V and 2 bases from J; junction bases left unmatched: 4. Germline CDR1 SGHRS, CDR2 YFSETQ. CDR3 region: CASSLGTSGRTTYEQYF. The CDR3 DNA reads as TGCGCCAGCAGCTTGGGGACTAGCGGGAGGACCACCTACGAGCAGTACTTC.

The chain recombines TRBV6-5 with TRBJ2-7, with 12 bases identical to TRBD2. CDR1 is MNHEY and CDR2 is SVGAGI in the germline V gene. Trimming removed 5 bases from V and 0 bases from J; junction bases left unmatched: 2. The CDR3 totals 15 residues. Here the CDR3 DNA reads TGTGCCAGCAGTCCTAGCGGGAGGGTCTCCTACGAGCAGTACTTC. Protein: CASSPSGRVSYEQYF.

This clone was found once. CDR3 sequence: CSVLGLAGGHYEQYF. In DNA form, the CDR3 reads TGCAGCGTTCTGGGACTAGCGGGAGGGCACTACGAGCAGTACTTC. This chain links TRBV29-1 with TRBJ2-7; 16 nucleotides align to TRBD2. Germline loops: CDR1 SQVTM, CDR2 ANQGSEA. The CDR3 consists of 15 residues. V lost 5 bases, J lost 3 bases, and 4 bases stayed unmatched.